This TCR beta chain was found in a study of tumor-infiltrating lymphocytes in primary liver carcinoma. About the research overall: Patients were both men and women, whose ages ran from 30 to 69 years.

The CDR3 extends over 15 amino acids. Per the germline V gene, CDR1 is MNHNS and CDR2 is SASEGT. Comments on this clonotype: At one end the junction does not follow the germline gene, possibly because of a read error.

A constant-region primer served to make TCR beta cDNA from roughly 460 ng total RNA. Three nested multiplex PCR rounds of slightly modified ARM-PCR generated TCR beta libraries. Investigators reported that the first two PCR rounds, at approximately 11 cycles each, used TRBV1-TRBV30 forward primers with a C-beta reverse primer. TCRdb re-called the multiplex PCR reads with MiXCR, one entry per CDR3 protein. The sample yields under 50,000 distinct CDR3 sequences, about two thirds seen once. The tissue used was unsorted bulk material of roughly 17-32 mg. RNA and DNA were co-extracted from it with the AllPrep DNA/RNA mini kit.

The genes are TRBV6-1 and TRBJ2-7; D may correspond to TRBD1 or TRBD2 (5 bases each). Sequencing was done on a sample of liver tumor tissue from sampling region 5. Subset given: tumor region T5, tumor centre. The source of this sequence is a man aged 35-49 years with primary liver carcinoma and hepatitis B virus infection. CDR3 coding DNA: TGTGCCAGCAGTGAACCTGCGGTGTGGGGGTACGAGCAGAACTTC. It encodes CASSEPAVWGYEQNF.